This T cell receptor (beta chain) stems from a study of neurological immune-mediated disorders. A 10-nucleotide random UMI tagged transcripts in template-switch 5'RACE cDNA synthesis. MiXCR, run by TCRdb on the 5' RACE reads, gives a single entry per CDR3 protein. Of over 60,000 distinct CDR3 sequences listed, 4.5% to 6.5% are singletons. Unmatched junction bases numbered 7, after V lost 7 bases and J lost 3 bases. Germline-derived CDR1 and CDR2 are SGHVS and FQNEAQ. CDR3 length: 14 amino acids. From 2 million PBMCs stored at -80 C, the unsorted libraries were generated. This clonotype was counted many times.

This rearrangement joins TRBV7-8 to TRBJ2-7; 9 nucleotides match TRBD2. This sequence originates from a woman younger than 45 with multiple sclerosis. The sequencing sample was made of PBMCs. CDR3 bases: TGTGCCAGCACCCTATCTAGCGGGATCTACGAGCAGTACTTC. Translated, it gives CASTLSSGIYEQYF.